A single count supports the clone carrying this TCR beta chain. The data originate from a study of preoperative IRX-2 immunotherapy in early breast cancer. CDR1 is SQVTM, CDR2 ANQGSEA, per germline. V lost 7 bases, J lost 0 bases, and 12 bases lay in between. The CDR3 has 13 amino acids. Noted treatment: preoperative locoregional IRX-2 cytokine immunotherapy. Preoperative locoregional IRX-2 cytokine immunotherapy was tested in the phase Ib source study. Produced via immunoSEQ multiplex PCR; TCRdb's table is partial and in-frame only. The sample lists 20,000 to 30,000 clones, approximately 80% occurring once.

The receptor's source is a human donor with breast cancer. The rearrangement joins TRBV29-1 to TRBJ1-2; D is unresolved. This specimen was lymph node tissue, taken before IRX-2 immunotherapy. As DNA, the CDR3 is TGCAGCGAGGTGCAGAGTCCTAACTATGGCTACACCTTC. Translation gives CSEVQSPNYGYTF.